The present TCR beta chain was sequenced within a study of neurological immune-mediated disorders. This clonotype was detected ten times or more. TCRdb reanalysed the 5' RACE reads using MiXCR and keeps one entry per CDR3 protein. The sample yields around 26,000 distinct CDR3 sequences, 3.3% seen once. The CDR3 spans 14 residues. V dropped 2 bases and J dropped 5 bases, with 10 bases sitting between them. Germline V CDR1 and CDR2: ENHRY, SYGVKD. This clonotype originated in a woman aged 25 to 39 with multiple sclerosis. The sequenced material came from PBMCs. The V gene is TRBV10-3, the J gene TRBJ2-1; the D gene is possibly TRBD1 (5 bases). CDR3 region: CAISEPQGNNEQFF. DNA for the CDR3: TGTGCCATCAGTGAGCCCCAGGGTAACAATGAGCAGTTCTTC.